The TCR beta chain under discussion was sequenced for a study of blood T cell repertoires in COVID-19. The table came from immunoSEQ multiplex PCR; TCRdb's copy has only in-frame clones and leaves some out. The sample carries about 95,000 clones, around 92% recorded once. The J segment lost 2 bases and the V segment lost 4 bases, leaving 3 bases of the junction unmatched. The CDR3 consists of 14 residues. Germline V gene sequence: CDR1 SNHLY, CDR2 FYNNEI. Sequenced sample: peripheral blood. The source of this sequence is a man in his fifties or sixties with COVID-19, enrolled during active disease. V and J are TRBV2 and TRBJ2-5; 8 nucleotides agree with TRBD1. CDR3 residues: CASSGDRRQETQYF. As DNA, the CDR3 is TGTGCCAGCAGTGGGGACAGGAGACAAGAGACCCAGTACTTC.